This T cell receptor (beta chain) comes out of a study of identical twins. Through template switching, a universal primer site was introduced, and the cDNA contained unique molecular identifiers. MiXCR, run by TCRdb on the 5' RACE reads, gives a single entry per CDR3 protein. The sample has around 300,000 distinct CDR3 sequences, about 8.1% seen once. Details on this clonotype: The antigen is undetermined.

This CDR3 is 15 amino acids long. Trimming removed 6 bases from V and 6 bases from J; junction bases left unmatched: 14. Germline values: CDR1 DFQATT, CDR2 SNEGSKA (reference sequence). Findings and limits, study-wide: For monozygotic twins, models underestimated out-of-frame TCR alpha sharing. In drawing conclusions, the study used cross-sectional statistical analysis and did not follow the same donors. One should note that invariant MAIT and iNKT cells could partly confound zero-insertion analyses.

This sample was also put to use in a study of yellow fever vaccine responses in identical twins.

Sequenced material: memory (CD45RO+) T cells sorted from blood. The chain combines TRBV20-1 with TRBJ2-3; 8 bases align to TRBD2. This sequence originates from a woman aged 18-29 years in good health. The CDR3 here is CSARGLAGLMDTQYF. CDR3 sequence (DNA): TGCAGTGCGAGGGGGTTAGCGGGATTGATGGATACGCAGTATTTT.